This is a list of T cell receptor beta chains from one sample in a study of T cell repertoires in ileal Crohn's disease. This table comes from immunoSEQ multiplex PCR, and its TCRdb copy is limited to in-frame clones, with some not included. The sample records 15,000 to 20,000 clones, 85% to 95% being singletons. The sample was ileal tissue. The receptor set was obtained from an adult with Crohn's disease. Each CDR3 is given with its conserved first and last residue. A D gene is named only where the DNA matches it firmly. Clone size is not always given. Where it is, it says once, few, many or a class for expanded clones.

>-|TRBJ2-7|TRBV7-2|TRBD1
TGTGCCAGCAGCCAGACAGGGGCATCCAAGCAGTACTTC
CASSQTGASKQYF
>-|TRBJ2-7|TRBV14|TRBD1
TGTGCCAGCAGCCAAGGGGGGACAGGGCGCTACGAGCAGTACTTC
CASSQGGTGRYEQYF
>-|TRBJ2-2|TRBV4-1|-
TGCGCCAGCAGCCACCCTCGAGGTACCGGGGAGCTGTTTTTT
CASSHPRGTGELFF
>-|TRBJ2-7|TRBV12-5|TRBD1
TGTGCTAGTGGGTCGGGACAGGTCAATGGATACTACGAGCAGTACTTC
CASGSGQVNGYYEQYF
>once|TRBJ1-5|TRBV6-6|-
TGTGCCAGCAGCAAACACGGGGAGCGGAATCAGCCCCAGCATTTT
CASSKHGERNQPQHF
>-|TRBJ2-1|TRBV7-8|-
TGTGCCACCAAAGGAGGGGGCCCTAGCTCCTACAATGAGCAGTTCTTC
CATKGGGPSSYNEQFF
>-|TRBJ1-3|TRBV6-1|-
TGTGCCAGCAGTGGATTAGCAGGGGAAGGTGGAAACACCATATATTTT
CASSGLAGEGGNTIYF
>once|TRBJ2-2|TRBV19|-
TGTGCCAGTAGTTCAGGGCCCACCGGGGAGCTGTTTTTT
CASSSGPTGELFF
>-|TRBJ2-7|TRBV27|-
TGTGCCAGCAGTTTAGGCAGGGGCTACGAGCAGTACTTC
CASSLGRGYEQYF
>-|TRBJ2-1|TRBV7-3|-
TGTGCCAGCAGCTTGGAACGGGGATGGGCCTACAATGAGCAGTTCTTC
CASSLERGWAYNEQFF
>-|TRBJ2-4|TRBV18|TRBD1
TGTGCCAGCTCACCCTCAACAGGGGGCGCAACTAAGGGGAACATTCAGTACTTC
CASSPSTGGATKGNIQYF
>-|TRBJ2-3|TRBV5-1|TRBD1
TGCGCCAGCAGCTTGGAGGTGACAGGGGGCACAGATACGCAGTATTTT
CASSLEVTGGTDTQYF
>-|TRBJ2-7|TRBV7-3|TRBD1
TGTGCCAGCAGCTTTATAACAGGGGGGGAGCAGTACTTC
CASSFITGGEQYF
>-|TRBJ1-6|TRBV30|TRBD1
TGTGCCTGGAGGGACAGGGGAAGTTCACCCCTCCACTTT
CAWRDRGSSPLHF
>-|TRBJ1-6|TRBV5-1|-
TGCGCCAGCAGCTTGGGGTCGGGGAATAATTCACCCCTCCACTTT
CASSLGSGNNSPLHF
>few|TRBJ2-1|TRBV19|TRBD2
TGTGCCAGTAGTGTTACTAGCGGGGGGCCCAATGAGCAGTTCTTC
CASSVTSGGPNEQFF
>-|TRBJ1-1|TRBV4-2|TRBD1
TGTGCCAGCAGCCGAACGACAGGGAGTCACACTGAAGCTTTCTTT
CASSRTTGSHTEAFF
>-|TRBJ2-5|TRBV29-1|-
TGCAGCGTTTCTACGGGGAGGCAAGAGACCCAGTACTTC
CSVSTGRQETQYF
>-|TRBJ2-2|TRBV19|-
TGTGCCAGCAAAGAGACCAGGGATGCCGGGGAGCTGTTTTTT
CASKETRDAGELFF
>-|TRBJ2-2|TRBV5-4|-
TGTGCCAGCAGCGAAGACGGACAGTCCGGGGAGCTGTTTTTT
CASSEDGQSGELFF
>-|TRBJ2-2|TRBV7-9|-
TGTGCCAGCAGCCGGGTCCGGACAGCGAACACCGGGGAGCTGTTTTTT
CASSRVRTANTGELFF
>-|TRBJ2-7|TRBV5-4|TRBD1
TGTGCCACCCAGCCCATGGGACAGCCCTCCTACGAGCAGTACTTC
CATQPMGQPSYEQYF
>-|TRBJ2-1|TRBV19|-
TGTGCCAGTAGTATGTCAGGGAATTCCTACAATGAGCAGTTCTTC
CASSMSGNSYNEQFF
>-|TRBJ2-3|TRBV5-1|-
TGCGCCAGCAGCTTGGACAGGGCAGATACGCAGTATTTT
CASSLDRADTQYF
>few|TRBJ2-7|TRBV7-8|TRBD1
TGTGCCAGCAGCGACCGGGACAGGAGCTACGAGCAGTACTTC
CASSDRDRSYEQYF
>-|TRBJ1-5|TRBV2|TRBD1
TGTGCCAGCAGTGATCGCGGACAGGCCAATCAGCCCCAGCATTTT
CASSDRGQANQPQHF
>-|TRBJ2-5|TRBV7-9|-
TGTGCCAGCAGCTTATCCACAGTCCTGGAGACCCAGTACTTC
CASSLSTVLETQYF
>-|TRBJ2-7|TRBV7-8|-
TGTGCCAGCACCCAGAGTGGGGGCATCTACGAGCAGTACTTC
CASTQSGGIYEQYF
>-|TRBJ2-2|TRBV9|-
TGTGCCAGCAGCGTGTGGGGCTTGGACACCGGGGAGCTGTTTTTT
CASSVWGLDTGELFF